These 20 T cell receptor beta chains originate from one sample sequenced in a study of cytomegalovirus exposure and HLA in healthy donors. Use of 60 Vbeta and 13 Jbeta primers characterized the PCR. TCRdb's copy holds only in-frame clones and misses some; the assay was immunoSEQ multiplex PCR. The data hold 150,000 or so clones, with 70% to 85% observed a single time. The sample consisted of PBMCs. The receptors originated from a woman aged 40-49 years in good health and CMV-seronegative.

This clone has more than one count but fewer than ten. V usage is TRBV7-2 and J usage is TRBJ2-7, with 9 bases that match TRBD2. This CDR3 region has 15 residues. Germline CDR1 and CDR2: SGHTA and FQGNSA. The V gene end was trimmed by 6 bases and the J gene end by 2 bases; junction bases not matched to a gene: 8. This CDR3 is CASRAGTSLTYEQYF. The CDR3 DNA is TGTGCCAGCAGAGCCGGGACTAGCCTTACCTACGAGCAGTACTTC.

The rearrangement uses TRBV6-5 and TRBJ2-4; possibly TRBD2 for D (5 bases). The CDR3 covers 13 residues. The V end was cut by 7 bases, the J end by 3 bases, with 10 bases between. Germline V gene sequence: CDR1 MNHEY, CDR2 SVGAGI. CDR3 bases: TGTGCCAGCACCCCCGGGGACAAAAACATTCAGTACTTC. The encoded protein is CASTPGDKNIQYF.

V gene TRBV7-2 combines with J gene TRBJ2-7, with 7 bases fitting TRBD2. V was pared by 4 bases and J by 1 base, with 4 bases of the junction left unmatched. Germline-derived CDR1 and CDR2 are SGHTA and FQGNSA. CDR3 length: 14 residues. The CDR3 spells CASSWTSFSYEQYF. In DNA form, the CDR3 reads TGTGCCAGCAGCTGGACTAGTTTTTCCTACGAGCAGTACTTC.

This clone was detected once. V gene TRBV6-5 combines with J gene TRBJ1-1; D is possibly TRBD1 (5 bases). Looked up from germline, CDR1 is MNHEY and CDR2 is SVGAGI. The CDR3 consists of 12 residues. V lost 5 bases and J lost 8, with 12 bases in between. CDR3: CASSEAKGEAFF. CDR3 sequence (DNA): TGTGCCAGCAGTGAAGCAAAGGGGGAAGCTTTCTTT.

This clone was recorded once. This chain joins TRBV27 and TRBJ2-7; perhaps TRBD2 as D (5 bases). From germline, CDR1 is MNHEY and CDR2 SMNVEV (reference sequence). The CDR3 covers 13 residues. V was pared by 3 bases and J by 7 bases, with 13 bases between. The CDR3 loop reads CASSLAAGVEQYF. The CDR3 DNA reads as TGTGCCAGCAGTTTGGCAGCCGGGGTTGAGCAGTACTTC.

The chain uses TRBV9 and TRBJ2-5; 7 nucleotides align to TRBD1. The CDR3 covers 15 residues. V lost 0 bases and J lost 5; bases outside the gene matches: 7. CDR1 is SGDLS and CDR2 is YYNGEE in the germline V gene. The CDR3 DNA sequence: TGTGCCAGCAGCGTAGCTACAGGGGTACCGGAGACCCAGTACTTC. Its translation is CASSVATGVPETQYF. Using reference TRBV9 and TRBJ2-5 for the parts outside the CDR3, the full variable domain is DSGVTQTPKHLITATGQRVTLRCSPRSGDLSVYWYQQSLDQGLQFLIQYYNGEERAKGNILERFSAQQFPDLHSELNLSSLELGDSALYFCASSVATGVPETQYFGPGTRLLVL.

V gene TRBV14 combines with J gene TRBJ1-2, with D perhaps TRBD1 (5 bases). Trimming left V 4 bases short and J 4 bases short, with 13 bases between. Germline lookup yields CDR1 SGHDN and CDR2 FVKESK. There are 14 residues in the CDR3. CDR3 sequence (DNA): TGTGCCAGCAGCCCGGGGGTTCCCAGCTATGGCTACACCTTC. This encodes CASSPGVPSYGYTF.

V gene TRBV28 combines with J gene TRBJ1-1; D is unresolved. Germline lookup yields CDR1 MDHEN and CDR2 SYDVKM. Trimming stripped 6 bases from V and 1 base from J, with 15 bases between. The length of the CDR3 is 15 residues. The CDR3 nucleotides are TGTGCCAGCAGCCCCTTCCGGAGTCCGAACACTGAAGCTTTCTTT. Its protein is CASSPFRSPNTEAFF.

On this clone: The junction departs from the called germline gene at one end, perhaps through a read error. The chain employs TRBV7-8 and TRBJ2-7; D gene ambiguous. Germline lookup yields CDR1 SGHVS and CDR2 FQNEAQ. CDR3 length: 13 residues. CDR3 sequence (DNA): TGTTCCAGCAGCTTAGGGCAGGCCTACGAGCAGTACTTC. The encoded protein is CSSSLGQAYEQYF.

The chain is built from TRBV9 and TRBJ2-5, with 9 bases that match TRBD1. Germline lookup yields CDR1 SGDLS and CDR2 YYNGEE. Trimming took 3 bases from V and 4 from J; bases not matched to a gene: 7. This CDR3 has 15 amino acids. The CDR3 protein is CASSAHRGQGETQYF. In nucleotides, the CDR3 is TGTGCCAGCAGCGCCCACAGGGGGCAGGGAGAGACCCAGTACTTC.

The chain joins TRBV5-1 to TRBJ1-3; no firm D call. Trimming removed 4 bases at V and 3 bases at J, with 14 bases between. Germline V CDR1 and CDR2: SGHRS, YFSETQ. The CDR3 loop spans 15 amino acids. This CDR3 reads CASSPGPGGGNTIYF. In DNA form, the CDR3 reads TGCGCCAGCAGCCCCGGCCCGGGTGGTGGAAACACCATATATTTT.

The rearrangement joins TRBV6-1 to TRBJ1-4; D is unresolved. The CDR3 loop spans 15 amino acids. Germline CDR1 MNHNS, CDR2 SASEGT. Trimming took 0 bases from V and 4 from J, leaving 9 bases between them. The CDR3 region is CASSEAPGLNEKLFF. In DNA form, the CDR3 reads TGTGCCAGCAGTGAAGCCCCGGGTCTTAATGAAAAACTGTTTTTT.

The rearrangement joins TRBV7-9 to TRBJ2-2; TRBD1 aligns across 9 bases. J lost 7 bases, V lost 4 bases, and 10 bases had no gene match. CDR1 and CDR2 (germline): SEHNR, FQNEAQ (reference sequence). The CDR3 runs to 16 residues. The CDR3, as DNA: TGTGCCAGCAGCTCCGGACAGGGGTCTAAGATCGGGGAGCTGTTTTTT. Protein sequence: CASSSGQGSKIGELFF.

The chain employs TRBV9 and TRBJ2-7; TRBD2 matches 10 bases. This CDR3 region has 15 residues. CDR1 SGDLS and CDR2 YYNGEE come from the germline V gene. The trim removed 0 bases at V and 4 bases at J, leaving 4 bases unmatched. The CDR3 loop reads CASSVALAGGYEQYF. For the CDR3, the DNA is TGTGCCAGCAGCGTAGCTTTAGCGGGAGGATACGAGCAGTACTTC. Drawing the rest from reference TRBV9 and TRBJ2-7, the complete variable domain is DSGVTQTPKHLITATGQRVTLRCSPRSGDLSVYWYQQSLDQGLQFLIQYYNGEERAKGNILERFSAQQFPDLHSELNLSSLELGDSALYFCASSVALAGGYEQYFGPGTRLTVT.

The V call is TRBV28, the J call TRBJ2-7, with 8 positions matching TRBD2. Trimming removed 7 bases from V and 5 bases from J; junction bases left unmatched: 4. Germline CDR1 and CDR2: MDHEN and SYDVKM. The CDR3 consists of 12 residues. In DNA form, the CDR3 reads TGTGCCAGCAACCGGGGGGGGAACGAGCAGTACTTC. This sequence encodes CASNRGGNEQYF. Looking up the rest from reference TRBV28 and TRBJ2-7 gives the full variable domain: DVKVTQSSRYLVKRTGEKVFLECVQDMDHENMFWYRQDPGLGLRLIYFSYDVKMKEKGDIPEGYSVSREKKERFSLILESASTNQTSMYLCASNRGGNEQYFGPGTRLTVT.

The genes are TRBV27 and TRBJ1-2, with D tentatively TRBD1 (6 bases). Deletions cut 4 bases from V and 8 bases from J, with 14 bases between. Germline V gene sequence: CDR1 MNHEY, CDR2 SMNVEV (reference sequence). This CDR3 contains 13 residues. The CDR3 nucleotides are TGTGCCAGCAGTTCACAGGGAAGGGAAGGCTACACCTTC. Translation: CASSSQGREGYTF.

The chain uses TRBV6-1 and TRBJ1-2; maybe TRBD1 (6 bases). The CDR3 totals 15 residues. Trimming stripped 6 bases from V and 0 bases from J, with 14 bases between. Per germline, CDR1 MNHNS and CDR2 SASEGT. The CDR3 DNA reads TGTGCCAGCAGGTCACAGGACAGTTCTAACTATGGCTACACCTTC. Amino acids: CASRSQDSSNYGYTF.

The genes are TRBV29-1 and TRBJ1-1; 8 bases are shared with TRBD1. The CDR3 length is 20 residues. V shed 6 bases and J 5 bases; nucleotides not matched to a gene: 29. Looked up from germline, CDR1 is SQVTM and CDR2 is ANQGSEA. The CDR3 DNA reads as TGCAGCGTCATAGGACAGGGAGGGGCTCGGGTAACCGATTGGGGGACTGAAGCTTTCTTT. Protein sequence: CSVIGQGGARVTDWGTEAFF.

This clone was counted between two and nine times. The V gene is TRBV28, the J gene TRBJ2-5; 7 bases line up with TRBD2. Per germline, CDR1 MDHEN and CDR2 SYDVKM. This CDR3 spans 15 amino acids. The V and J ends lost 4 bases and 13 bases, in that order; junction bases with no gene match: 18. CDR3 DNA sequence: TGTGCCAGCAGTTCCCCCGCCGCTCAGACTAGCCCCACGTACTTC. Translating it yields CASSSPAAQTSPTYF.

This chain uses TRBV7-9 with TRBJ2-7; 9 nucleotides line up with TRBD1. The V gene's germline CDR1 is SEHNR and CDR2 FQNEAQ (reference sequence). Trimming at V came to 8 bases and at J to 4 bases, leaving 9 bases not matched to a gene. CDR3 length equals 14 residues. CDR3 coding DNA: TGTGCCAGCCAAAGTGGGACAGGGCCGTACGAGCAGTACTTC. This codes for CASQSGTGPYEQYF.